One T cell receptor beta chain is described in this entry. One entry per CDR3 protein results from TCRdb running MiXCR on the RT-PCR reads. The sample contains hundreds of thousands of distinct CDR3 sequences, approximately 15% of which appear only once. This CDR3 has 15 residues. Germline V gives CDR1 DFQATT, CDR2 SNEGSKA (reference sequence). Trimming pared 1 base from V and 6 bases from J, leaving 18 bases between. The TCR sequence derives from a female donor in good health, serving as a healthy control. This chain joins TRBV20-1 and TRBJ1-2; perhaps TRBD1 as D (5 bases). The source material was memory CD4+ T cells from blood. CDR3 loop: CSARGWSGRSNGYTF. The CDR3 coding sequence is TGCAGTGCTAGAGGGTGGTCAGGGCGCAGCAATGGCTACACCTTC.